The 9 T cell receptor beta chains below were found in one sample sequenced in a study of cytomegalovirus exposure and HLA in healthy donors. The PCR used 60 Vbeta and 13 Jbeta primers. Data came from immunoSEQ multiplex PCR; TCRdb stores just in-frame clones and leaves some out. Of around 120,000 clones listed, about three fifths were seen once; the top ten hold approximately 9.1%. Sequencing was performed on PBMCs. These receptors were taken from a man in his forties or fifties in good health and CMV-seropositive.

The chain employs TRBV2 and TRBJ2-1; TRBD1 is a possible D gene (6 bases). This CDR3 is 16 amino acids long. Looked up from germline, CDR1 is SNHLY and CDR2 is FYNNEI. Trimming left V 3 bases short and J 9 bases short, with 21 bases between. The CDR3 DNA reads as TGTGCCAGCAGTGAGGGGGCTACCCAAGAAGGCGGTGAGCAGTTCTTC. This sequence encodes CASSEGATQEGGEQFF.

This chain uses TRBV21-1 with TRBJ2-7; the DNA was not used to check the table's D call, TRBD2. TRBV21-1 has pseudogene status. The CDR3 extends over 13 amino acids. CDR3 loop: CASSKGVVYEQYF. In DNA, the CDR3 is TGTGCCAGCAGCAAAGGTGTAGTATACGAGCAGTACTTC.

The chain combines TRBV6-1 with TRBJ1-1, with unresolved D. V dropped 6 bases and J dropped 1 base, with 9 bases sitting between them. In germline, CDR1 is MNHNS, CDR2 SASEGT. The CDR3 has 13 amino acids. The CDR3 reads CASRGDQNTEAFF. In DNA form, the CDR3 reads TGTGCCAGCAGGGGAGACCAGAACACTGAAGCTTTCTTT.

The chain links TRBV6-4 to TRBJ1-1, with a possible D match to TRBD1 (6 bases). The CDR3 has 14 residues. Germline V CDR1 and CDR2: MRHNA, SNTAGT. The V and J ends lost 2 bases and 2 bases respectively, with 9 bases between them. CDR3 in DNA: TGTGCCAGCAGTGACGGACAGAAAAACACTGAAGCTTTCTTT. Its translation: CASSDGQKNTEAFF.

This clone was seen more than once but under ten times. The chain carries TRBV5-1 and TRBJ1-6; D is uncertain. Germline V CDR1 and CDR2: SGHRS, YFSETQ. The CDR3 has 15 residues. Trimming stripped 0 bases from V and 10 bases from J, with 14 bases between. For the CDR3, the DNA is TGCGCCAGCAGCTTGGAAGGTCGACTACAATCACCCCTCCACTTT. This gives the protein CASSLEGRLQSPLHF.

The rearrangement joins TRBV7-3 to TRBJ2-3; D is uncertain. Trimming removed 1 base from V and 4 bases from J, with 9 bases in between. Per the germline V gene, CDR1 is SGHTA and CDR2 is FQGTGA. The CDR3 length is 14 residues. This chain's CDR3 is CASSLNGGSDTQYF. The DNA of the CDR3 is TGTGCCAGCAGCTTAAACGGCGGATCAGATACGCAGTATTTT.

This chain uses TRBV7-9 with TRBJ2-1; D is uncertain. CDR3 length: 13 amino acids. Between the trimmed V and J ends, which lost 0 bases and 9 bases, there was a span of 9 bases. Per the germline V gene, CDR1 is SEHNR and CDR2 is FQNEAQ (reference sequence). The CDR3 reads CASSLATTGEQFF. For the CDR3, the DNA is TGTGCCAGCAGCTTAGCGACGACGGGTGAGCAGTTCTTC.

V usage is TRBV15 and J usage is TRBJ2-1, with TRBD1 matching 11 bases. The ends lost 1 base at V and 5 bases at J; junction bases unmatched: 4. The V gene's germline CDR1 is LNHNV and CDR2 YYDKDF (reference sequence). The CDR3 loop spans 16 amino acids. Written as DNA, the CDR3 is TGTGCCACCAGCAGAGGGAGGGGACAGGGGGACAATGAGCAGTTCTTC. As protein: CATSRGRGQGDNEQFF. The entire variable domain, with the rest obtained from reference TRBV15 and TRBJ2-1, is as follows: DAMVIQNPRYQVTQFGKPVTLSCSQTLNHNVMYWYQQKSSQAPKLLFHYYDKDFNNEADTPDNFQSRRPNTSFCFLDIRSPGLGDTAMYLCATSRGRGQGDNEQFFGPGTRLTVL.

The V gene is TRBV7-3, the J gene TRBJ2-2, with 11 positions matching TRBD2. Germline-derived CDR1 and CDR2 are SGHTA and FQGTGA. Trimming took 6 bases from V and 6 from J; bases not matched to a gene: 6. The CDR3 is 15 residues long. The CDR3 sequence is CASRPTSGSAGELFF. In DNA form, the CDR3 reads TGTGCCAGCAGGCCTACTAGCGGGAGTGCCGGGGAGCTGTTTTTT.